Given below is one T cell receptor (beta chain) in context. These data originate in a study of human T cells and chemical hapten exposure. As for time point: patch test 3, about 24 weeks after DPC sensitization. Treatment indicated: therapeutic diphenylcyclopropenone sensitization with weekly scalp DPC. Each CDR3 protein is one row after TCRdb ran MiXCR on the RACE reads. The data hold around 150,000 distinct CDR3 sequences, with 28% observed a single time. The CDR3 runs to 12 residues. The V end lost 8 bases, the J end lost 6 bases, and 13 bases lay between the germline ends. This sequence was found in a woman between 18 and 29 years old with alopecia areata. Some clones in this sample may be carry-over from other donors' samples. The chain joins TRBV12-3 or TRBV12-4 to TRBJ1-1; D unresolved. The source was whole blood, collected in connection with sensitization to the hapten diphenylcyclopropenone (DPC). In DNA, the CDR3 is TGTGCCAGCGCTCCGTGGGTGGCTGAAGCTTTCTTT. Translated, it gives CASAPWVAEAFF.